Here is one T cell receptor beta chain with its context. Profiling relied on immunoSEQ multiplex PCR, and the TCRdb table lists in-frame clones only, not all of them. The sample shows hundreds of thousands of clones, 70% to 90% of them seen only once. These data belong to a study of blood T cell repertoires in COVID-19. Study information: T cells, B-cell-depleted T cells, or PBMCs provided the cDNA or gDNA that served as material.

From germline, CDR1 is KGHDR and CDR2 SFDVKD. V dropped 2 bases and J dropped 5; count of bases not matched to a gene: 5. This CDR3 has 14 amino acids. Sequencing used peripheral blood. The chain uses TRBV24-1 and TRBJ2-7, with TRBD2 identical over 7 bases. The sequence derives from a man between 18 and 29 years old with COVID-19, enrolled during active disease. The CDR3 loop is CATSDSGRGDEQYF. The CDR3 DNA is TGTGCCACCAGTGATTCGGGCCGGGGGGACGAGCAGTACTTC.